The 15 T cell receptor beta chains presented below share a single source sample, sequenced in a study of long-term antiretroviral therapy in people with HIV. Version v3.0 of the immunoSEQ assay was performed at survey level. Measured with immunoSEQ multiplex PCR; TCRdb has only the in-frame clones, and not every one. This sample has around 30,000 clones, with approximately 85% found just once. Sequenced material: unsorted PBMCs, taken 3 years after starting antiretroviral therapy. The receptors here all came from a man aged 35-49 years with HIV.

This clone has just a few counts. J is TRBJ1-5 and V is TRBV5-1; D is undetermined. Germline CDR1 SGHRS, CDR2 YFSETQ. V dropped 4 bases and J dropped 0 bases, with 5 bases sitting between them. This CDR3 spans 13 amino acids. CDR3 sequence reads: CASSLDSNQPQHF. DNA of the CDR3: TGCGCCAGCAGCCTCGATAGCAATCAGCCCCAGCATTTT.

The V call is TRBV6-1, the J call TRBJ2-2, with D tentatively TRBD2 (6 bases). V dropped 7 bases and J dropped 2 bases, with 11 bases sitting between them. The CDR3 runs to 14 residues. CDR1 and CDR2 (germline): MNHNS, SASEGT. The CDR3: CASIPGVNTGELFF. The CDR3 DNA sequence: TGTGCCAGCATACCGGGGGTAAACACCGGGGAGCTGTTTTTT.

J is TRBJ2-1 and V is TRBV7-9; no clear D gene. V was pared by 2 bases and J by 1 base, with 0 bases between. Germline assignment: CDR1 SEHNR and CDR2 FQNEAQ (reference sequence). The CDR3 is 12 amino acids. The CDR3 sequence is CASSLSYNEQFF. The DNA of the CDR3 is TGTGCCAGCAGCTTATCCTACAATGAGCAGTTCTTC. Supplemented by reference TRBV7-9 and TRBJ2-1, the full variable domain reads DTGVSQNPRHKITKRGQNVTFRCDPISEHNRLYWYRQTLGQGPEFLTYFQNEAQLEKSRLLSDRFSAERPKGSFSTLEIQRTEQGDSAMYLCASSLSYNEQFFGPGTRLTVL.

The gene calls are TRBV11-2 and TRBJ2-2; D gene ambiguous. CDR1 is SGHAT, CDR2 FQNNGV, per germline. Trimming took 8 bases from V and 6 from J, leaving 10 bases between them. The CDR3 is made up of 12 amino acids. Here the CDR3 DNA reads TGTGCCAGCCGAGGCCCCGCCGGGGAGCTGTTTTTT. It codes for CASRGPAGELFF.

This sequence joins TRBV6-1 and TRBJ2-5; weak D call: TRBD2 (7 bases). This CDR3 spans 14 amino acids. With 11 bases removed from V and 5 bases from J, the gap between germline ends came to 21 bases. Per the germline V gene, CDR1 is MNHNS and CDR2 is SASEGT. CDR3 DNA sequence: TGTGCCCGTCGGGGCGGGGGCGAGGCCGAGACCCAGTACTTC. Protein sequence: CARRGGGEAETQYF.

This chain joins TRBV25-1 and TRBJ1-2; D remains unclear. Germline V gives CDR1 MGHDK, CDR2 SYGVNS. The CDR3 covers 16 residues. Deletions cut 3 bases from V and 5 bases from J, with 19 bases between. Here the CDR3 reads CASSESGPGMGYGYTF. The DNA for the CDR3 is TGTGCCAGCAGTGAGTCCGGACCCGGAATGGGATATGGCTACACCTTC.

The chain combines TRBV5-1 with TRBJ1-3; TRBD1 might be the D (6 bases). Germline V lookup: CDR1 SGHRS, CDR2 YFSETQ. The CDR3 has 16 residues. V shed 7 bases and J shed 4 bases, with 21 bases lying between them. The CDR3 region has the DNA TGCGCCAGCGGAGAACAGGGCAGTGGTTCAGGAAACACCATATATTTT. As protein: CASGEQGSGSGNTIYF.

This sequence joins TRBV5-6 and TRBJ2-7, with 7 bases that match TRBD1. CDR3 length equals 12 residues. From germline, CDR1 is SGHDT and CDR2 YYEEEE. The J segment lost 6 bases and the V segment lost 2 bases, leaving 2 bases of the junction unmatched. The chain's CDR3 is CASSFYRGEQYF. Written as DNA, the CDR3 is TGTGCCAGCAGCTTTTACAGGGGCGAGCAGTACTTC.

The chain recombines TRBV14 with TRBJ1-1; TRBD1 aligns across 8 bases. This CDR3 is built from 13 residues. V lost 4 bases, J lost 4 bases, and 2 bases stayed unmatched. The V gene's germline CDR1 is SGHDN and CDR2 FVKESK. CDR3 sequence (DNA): TGTGCCAGCAGCCCCCAGGGGGCCACTGAAGCTTTCTTT. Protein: CASSPQGATEAFF. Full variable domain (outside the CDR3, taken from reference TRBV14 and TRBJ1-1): EAGVTQFPSHSVIEKGQTVTLRCDPISGHDNLYWYRRVMGKEIKFLLHFVKESKQDESGMPNNRFLAERTGGTYSTLKVQPAELEDSGVYFCASSPQGATEAFFGQGTRLTVV.

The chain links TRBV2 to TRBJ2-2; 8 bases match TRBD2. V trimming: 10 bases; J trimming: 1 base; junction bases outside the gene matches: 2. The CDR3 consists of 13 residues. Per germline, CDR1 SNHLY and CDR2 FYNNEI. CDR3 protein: CATGTRNTGELFF. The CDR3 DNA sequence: TGTGCCACTGGGACTAGGAACACCGGGGAGCTGTTTTTT.

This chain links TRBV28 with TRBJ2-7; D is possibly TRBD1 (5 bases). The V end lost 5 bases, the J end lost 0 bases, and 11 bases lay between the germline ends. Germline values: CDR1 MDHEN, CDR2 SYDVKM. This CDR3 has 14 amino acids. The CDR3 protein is CASSEDTSSYEQYF. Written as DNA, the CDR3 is TGTGCCAGCAGTGAGGACACGAGCTCCTACGAGCAGTACTTC.

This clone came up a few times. For the CDR3, the DNA is TGTGCCAGCTCACCACCGGGACAGCGTCACCTTGTTGTGGATCAGCCCCAGCATTTT. Translation: CASSPPGQRHLVVDQPQHF. The rearrangement uses TRBV18 and TRBJ1-5; TRBD1 agrees at 7 bases. The CDR3 is made up of 19 amino acids. The V and J ends lost 0 bases and 5 bases, in that order; junction bases with no gene match: 16. Per germline, CDR1 KGHSH and CDR2 LQKENI.

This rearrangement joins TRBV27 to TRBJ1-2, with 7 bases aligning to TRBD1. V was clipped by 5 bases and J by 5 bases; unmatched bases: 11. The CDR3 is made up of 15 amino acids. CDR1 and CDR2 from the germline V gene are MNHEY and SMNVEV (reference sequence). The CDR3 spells CASSATGTEIYGYTF. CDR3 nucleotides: TGTGCCAGCAGTGCGACCGGGACAGAGATATATGGCTACACCTTC.

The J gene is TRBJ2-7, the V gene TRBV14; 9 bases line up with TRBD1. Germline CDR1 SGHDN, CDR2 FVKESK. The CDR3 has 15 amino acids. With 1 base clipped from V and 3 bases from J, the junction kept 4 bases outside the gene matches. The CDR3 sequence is CASSQVGQGGYEQYF. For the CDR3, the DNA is TGTGCCAGCAGCCAAGTGGGACAGGGAGGCTACGAGCAGTACTTC.

CDR3 sequence: CAWSEGQGKYEQYF. CDR3 nucleotides: TGTGCCTGGAGTGAAGGACAGGGAAAGTACGAGCAGTACTTC. This chain links TRBV30 with TRBJ2-7, with TRBD1 matching 8 bases. V was pared by 1 base and J by 4 bases, with 6 bases of the junction left unmatched. The CDR3 has 14 amino acids. Germline assignment: CDR1 GTSNPN and CDR2 SVGIG (reference sequence).